This TCR beta chain was found in a study of T cell changes during pregnancy in multiple sclerosis. The protocol was immunoSEQ multiplex PCR, while the TCRdb copy is restricted to in-frame clones and leaves out a portion. The sample holds around 19,000 clones, roughly 87% seen once. The CDR3 is 15 amino acids. The J segment lost 5 bases and the V segment lost 3 bases, leaving 8 bases of the junction unmatched. Germline CDR1 reads LNHDA; CDR2 reads SQIVND (reference sequence). The origin of this receptor is a female donor in good health, enrolled as a control in a pregnancy study. The chain joins TRBV19 to TRBJ2-7; TRBD1 aligns across 9 bases. The sample consisted of CD8+ T cells from peripheral blood mononuclear cells, taken after pregnancy. This chain's CDR3 is CASSIGQGRDHEQYF. Here the CDR3 DNA reads TGTGCCAGTAGTATCGGACAGGGGAGAGATCACGAGCAGTACTTC.